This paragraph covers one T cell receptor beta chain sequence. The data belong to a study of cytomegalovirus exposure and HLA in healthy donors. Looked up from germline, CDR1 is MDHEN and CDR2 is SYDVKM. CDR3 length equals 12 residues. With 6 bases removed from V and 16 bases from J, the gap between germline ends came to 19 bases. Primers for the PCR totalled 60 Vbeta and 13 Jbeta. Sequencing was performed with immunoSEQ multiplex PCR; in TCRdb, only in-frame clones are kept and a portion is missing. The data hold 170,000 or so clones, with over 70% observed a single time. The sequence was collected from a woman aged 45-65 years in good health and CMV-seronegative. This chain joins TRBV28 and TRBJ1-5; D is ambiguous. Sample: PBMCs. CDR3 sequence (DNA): TGTGCCAGCAGCGTGCCAGGAGGTATGTTTCATTTT. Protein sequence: CASSVPGGMFHF.